This TCR beta chain was sequenced in a study of cytomegalovirus exposure and HLA in healthy donors. About the research overall: Early released data had tens of millions of unique TCRs, all coming from HLA-typed donors.

In regard to this clone: Its antigen is as yet unknown.

Trimming removed 5 bases at V and 2 bases at J, with 5 bases between. CDR3 length: 11 amino acids. The germline CDR1 and CDR2 sequences are SQVTM and ANQGSEA. Study conclusions and caveats: Later examination showed HLA-associated TCR beta chains had greater clonal expansion than equally common others. Cytomegalovirus association was assigned to about 150 TCR beta chains.

The PCR had 60 Vbeta and 13 Jbeta primers. TCRdb keeps only in-frame clones here, not all; method: immunoSEQ multiplex PCR. The sample lists 160,000 or so clones; approximately 80% were seen once. The sequencing input was PBMCs. The rearrangement uses TRBV29-1 and TRBJ2-3, with D unclear. This receptor was taken from a young man in good health and CMV-seropositive. CDR3 residues: CSVRLTDTQYF. The DNA for the CDR3 is TGCAGCGTTCGTCTCACAGATACGCAGTATTTT.